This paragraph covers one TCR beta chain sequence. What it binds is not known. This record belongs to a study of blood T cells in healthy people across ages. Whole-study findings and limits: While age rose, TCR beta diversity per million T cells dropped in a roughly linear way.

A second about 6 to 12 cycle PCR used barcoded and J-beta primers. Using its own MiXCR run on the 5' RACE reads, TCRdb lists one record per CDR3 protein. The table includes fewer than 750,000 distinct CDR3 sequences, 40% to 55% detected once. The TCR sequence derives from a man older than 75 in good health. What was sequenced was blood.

The DNA of the CDR3 is TGTGCCAGCAGTTTAGGCAGGGGGGGTGGTGGCTACACCTTC. Protein: CASSLGRGGGGYTF. This chain connects TRBV27 to TRBJ1-2; 7 bases match TRBD1. V shed 2 bases, J shed 7 bases, and the junction held 7 bases outside the gene matches. The CDR3 consists of 14 residues. Germline values: CDR1 MNHEY, CDR2 SMNVEV (reference sequence).